Presented here are 26 T cell receptor beta chains from one specimen sequenced in a study of cytomegalovirus exposure and HLA in healthy donors. Primers: 60 Vbeta forward and 13 Jbeta reverse. The data were produced by immunoSEQ multiplex PCR, yet TCRdb's version contains in-frame clones alone and is incomplete. Of around 65,000 clones listed, almost 70% are singletons. Sequencing was done on a sample of PBMCs. These receptors originate from a man aged 40-49 years in good health and CMV-seropositive.

This clone occurred a few times. V gene TRBV14 combines with J gene TRBJ1-2; D not resolved. The CDR3 totals 14 residues. Germline assignment: CDR1 SGHDN and CDR2 FVKESK. V lost 0 bases to trimming and J lost 8 bases, with 13 bases between them. The CDR3 DNA sequence: TGTGCCAGCAGCCAAGAATTATCACTGGGCGGCTACACCTTC. Amino acid sequence: CASSQELSLGGYTF. Supplemented by reference TRBV14 and TRBJ1-2, the full variable domain reads EAGVTQFPSHSVIEKGQTVTLRCDPISGHDNLYWYRRVMGKEIKFLLHFVKESKQDESGMPNNRFLAERTGGTYSTLKVQPAELEDSGVYFCASSQELSLGGYTFGSGTRLTVV.

The V gene is TRBV9, the J gene TRBJ1-2; 7 nucleotides line up with TRBD1. CDR1 is SGDLS and CDR2 is YYNGEE in the germline V gene. The CDR3 totals 17 residues. J gave up 2 bases and V 3 bases, and 13 bases lay outside the gene matches. The CDR3 region has the DNA TGTGCCAGCAGCGCGAATTTCCGCAGGGGGAACAACTATGGCTACACCTTC. Protein product: CASSANFRRGNNYGYTF.

The chain carries TRBV6-5 and TRBJ1-1, with D perhaps TRBD1 (5 bases). V shed 7 bases and J shed 2 bases, with 14 bases lying between them. The CDR3 spans 14 residues. CDR1 and CDR2 (germline): MNHEY, SVGAGI. CDR3 coding DNA: TGTGCCAGCACCGCTAGTCAGGGAAACACTGAAGCTTTCTTT. Residues: CASTASQGNTEAFF.

The rearrangement uses TRBV7-3 and TRBJ2-2; TRBD1 aligns across 10 bases. CDR1 is SGHTA and CDR2 is FQGTGA in the germline V gene. J lost 0 bases, V lost 7 bases, and 5 bases had no gene match. The CDR3 length is 16 residues. The CDR3 reads CASTPTGGANTGELFF. The CDR3 region has the DNA TGTGCCAGCACCCCGACAGGGGGCGCGAACACCGGGGAGCTGTTTTTT.

A note on this clone: Its ends do not fully match the called genes, so a read error is possible. V gene TRBV7-7 combines with J gene TRBJ2-3, with 13 bases that match TRBD2. CDR1 SSHAT and CDR2 FNYEAQ come from the germline V gene (reference sequence). This CDR3 has 17 amino acids. The CDR3 DNA is TGTGCTAGCAGCCCCCGGACTAGCGGGAGAAGCGCAGATACGCAGTATTTT. Translated: CASSPRTSGRSADTQYF.

The chain employs TRBV6-1 and TRBJ2-5; D may be TRBD2 (7 bases). There are 15 residues in the CDR3. From germline, CDR1 is MNHNS and CDR2 SASEGT. The V end was cut by 6 bases, the J end by 4 bases, with 18 bases between. In DNA, the CDR3 is TGTGCCAGCAGATCCTGGGGGGGGCCGGGAGAGACCCAGTACTTC. Its protein product is CASRSWGGPGETQYF.

This clone was recorded a few times. This chain links TRBV5-1 with TRBJ2-7; possibly TRBD2 for D (6 bases). The CDR3 is 14 amino acids. Germline V CDR1 and CDR2: SGHRS, YFSETQ. The V and J ends lost 1 base and 4 bases respectively, with 12 bases between them. The CDR3 sequence: CASSLRGGEYEQYF. The CDR3 DNA follows: TGCGCCAGCAGCTTGCGTGGAGGGGAATACGAGCAGTACTTC.

This clone was detected only a few times. The chain combines TRBV7-9 with TRBJ1-3; no reliable D call. V dropped 5 bases and J dropped 8 bases, with 22 bases sitting between them. The CDR3 covers 16 residues. The germline V gene has CDR1 SEHNR and CDR2 FQNEAQ (reference sequence). The CDR3 DNA is TGTGCCAGCAGCCCGCTTACGGATACTAAGGGAGACACCATATATTTT. Translating gives CASSPLTDTKGDTIYF.

V gene TRBV7-9 combines with J gene TRBJ2-1, with D uncertain. Deletions cut 10 bases from V and 6 bases from J, with 19 bases between. The CDR3 is made up of 14 amino acids. From germline, CDR1 is SEHNR and CDR2 FQNEAQ (reference sequence). The CDR3 DNA reads as TGTGCCATCCTGGTAGAGTCTAAACTCAATGAGCAGTTCTTC. Protein product: CAILVESKLNEQFF.

V gene TRBV7-9 combines with J gene TRBJ2-4; D uncertain. The CDR3 loop spans 15 amino acids. V lost 1 base to trimming and J lost 7 bases, with 14 bases between them. Germline CDR1 SEHNR, CDR2 FQNEAQ (reference sequence). The DNA for the CDR3 is TGTGCCAGCAGCTTAGTTCGCGGCAGTTCGAACATTCAGTACTTC. It encodes CASSLVRGSSNIQYF.

For this clone: Distinct nucleotide sequences in the sample also encode this CDR3. The V gene is TRBV7-2, the J gene TRBJ2-3; TRBD2 matches at 10 bases. The junction had 10 bases not matched to a gene; V was cut back by 7 bases and J by 6 bases. Germline CDR1 and CDR2: SGHTA and FQGNSA. The CDR3 has 15 residues. The CDR3 bases are TGTGCCAGCACCCCTAGCGGGAGAGGCCTTGATACGCAGTATTTT. It translates to CASTPSGRGLDTQYF.

V and J are TRBV5-5 and TRBJ2-5; D possibly corresponds to TRBD2 (5 bases). The V gene's germline CDR1 is SGHKS and CDR2 YYEKEE (reference sequence). The V end lost 0 bases, the J end lost 4 bases, and 10 bases lay between the germline ends. This CDR3 has 14 residues. The CDR3 region has the DNA TGTGCCAGCAGCTTGGAAGAGGGAAGAGAGACCCAGTACTTC. Residues: CASSLEEGRETQYF.

The J gene is TRBJ1-5, the V gene TRBV19; 7 bases align to TRBD1. In germline, CDR1 is LNHDA, CDR2 SQIVND (reference sequence). CDR3 length: 17 residues. V was pared by 6 bases and J by 6 bases, with 17 bases of the junction left unmatched. The CDR3 reads CASSIGITGVVGQPQHF. The CDR3 nucleotides are TGTGCCAGTAGCATCGGGATCACAGGGGTCGTCGGTCAGCCCCAGCATTTT.

The genes are TRBV5-1 and TRBJ2-7, with D maybe TRBD1 (6 bases). This CDR3 has 15 residues. The germline V gene has CDR1 SGHRS and CDR2 YFSETQ. With 4 bases removed from V and 3 bases from J, the gap between germline ends came to 17 bases. CDR3 protein: CASSPTSGQIYEQYF. DNA for the CDR3: TGCGCCAGCAGCCCTACGTCTGGACAGATCTACGAGCAGTACTTC. The variable domain in full, completed from reference TRBV5-1 and TRBJ2-7, reads KAGVTQTPRYLIKTRGQQVTLSCSPISGHRSVSWYQQTPGQGLQFLFEYFSETQRNKGNFPGRFSGRQFSNSRSEMNVSTLELGDSALYLCASSPTSGQIYEQYFGPGTRLTVT.

This clone is classed as medium-sized (0.01 to 0.1%). This chain uses TRBV7-3 with TRBJ2-1, with 14 bases aligning to TRBD2. The germline gives CDR1 SGHTA, CDR2 FQGTGA. CDR3 length: 16 amino acids. V shed 2 bases, J shed 4 bases, and the junction held 1 base outside the gene matches. The chain's CDR3 is CASSLGTSGGYNEQFF. Here the CDR3 DNA reads TGTGCCAGCAGCTTAGGGACTAGCGGGGGTTACAATGAGCAGTTCTTC.

V and J are TRBV6-4 and TRBJ1-1, with 7 bases identical to TRBD1. The V and J ends lost 6 bases and 1 base, in that order; junction bases with no gene match: 2. This CDR3 has 13 residues. Germline V lookup: CDR1 MRHNA, CDR2 SNTAGT. The CDR3 here is CASSGTENTEAFF. The CDR3 DNA reads as TGTGCCAGCAGCGGGACAGAGAACACTGAAGCTTTCTTT.

The V gene is TRBV18, the J gene TRBJ1-5; unclear D gene. V was clipped by 2 bases and J by 4 bases, with 15 bases between them. Germline V gene data show CDR1 as KGHSH and CDR2 as LQKENI. This CDR3 has 16 residues. In DNA, the CDR3 is TGTGCCAGCTCACCAAACGCAGGCGTCGCAAATCAGCCCCAGCATTTT. This translates into CASSPNAGVANQPQHF. Filled out from reference TRBV18 and TRBJ1-5, the complete variable domain reads NAGVMQNPRHLVRRRGQEARLRCSPMKGHSHVYWYRQLPEEGLKFMVYLQKENIIDESGMPKERFSAEFPKEGPSILRIQQVVRGDSAAYFCASSPNAGVANQPQHFGDGTRLSIL.

The table lists this clone with a count of one. The chain employs TRBV6-5 and TRBJ1-5; tentative D call: TRBD1 (5 bases). V was clipped by 4 bases and J by 7 bases, with 14 bases between them. This CDR3 contains 14 residues. The germline V gene has CDR1 MNHEY and CDR2 SVGAGI. CDR3 DNA sequence: TGTGCCAGCAGTTCCGAAGGGGCAGGACAGCCCCAGCATTTT. It specifies CASSSEGAGQPQHF.

This clone showed up just a few times. The chain uses TRBV5-1 and TRBJ2-2; maybe TRBD1 (5 bases). This CDR3 is 15 amino acids long. Trimming took off 0 bases at V and 6 bases at J, with 12 bases between the two ends. The germline gives CDR1 SGHRS, CDR2 YFSETQ. The CDR3, as DNA: TGCGCCAGCAGCTTGGTGTCTATACAGGCCGGGGAGCTGTTTTTT. Encoded protein: CASSLVSIQAGELFF.

This clone was recorded a few times. V gene TRBV27 combines with J gene TRBJ2-7; no clear D gene. The V end was cut by 4 bases, the J end by 0 bases, with 10 bases between. The CDR3 loop spans 14 amino acids. Germline CDR1 reads MNHEY; CDR2 reads SMNVEV (reference sequence). This CDR3 is CASSSDISSYEQYF. In DNA form, the CDR3 reads TGTGCCAGCAGTTCCGACATATCCTCCTACGAGCAGTACTTC.

The chain has TRBV7-2 and TRBJ2-2; 8 nucleotides line up with TRBD2. In germline, CDR1 is SGHTA, CDR2 FQGNSA. V trimming: 3 bases; J trimming: 6 bases; junction bases outside the gene matches: 12. The CDR3 runs 17 residues. This CDR3 is CASSLQGKRELAGELFF. CDR3 DNA sequence: TGTGCCAGCAGCTTGCAGGGAAAGCGGGAGTTGGCCGGGGAGCTGTTTTTT.

V gene TRBV5-1 combines with J gene TRBJ2-6; 7 nucleotides match TRBD1. The germline V gene encodes CDR1 SGHRS and CDR2 YFSETQ. Trimming removed 0 bases from V and 2 bases from J; junction bases left unmatched: 5. This CDR3 spans 17 amino acids. The CDR3 loop reads CASSLGQGSAGANVLTF. In nucleotides, the CDR3 is TGCGCCAGCAGCTTGGGACAGGGTAGTGCTGGGGCCAACGTCCTGACTTTC.

The CDR3 coding sequence is TGCGCCAGCAGCCCCCAGGGGGCACTAAAGAACACTGAAGCTTTCTTT. This codes for CASSPQGALKNTEAFF. This chain connects TRBV4-3 to TRBJ1-1, with TRBD1 matching 8 bases. V trimming: 4 bases; J trimming: 1 base; junction bases outside the gene matches: 8. Looked up from germline, CDR1 is LGHNA and CDR2 is YSLEER. This CDR3 region has 16 residues.

This clone was observed once. This sequence joins TRBV28 and TRBJ1-1; 7 nucleotides align to TRBD1. This CDR3 region has 14 residues. The germline gives CDR1 MDHEN, CDR2 SYDVKM. Losses at the gene ends were 7 bases for V and 1 base for J; bases not matched to a gene: 6. The CDR3 spells CASKRTGENTEAFF. The CDR3 DNA follows: TGTGCCAGCAAACGTACAGGGGAGAACACTGAAGCTTTCTTT.

This clone was found a few times. This chain uses TRBV2 with TRBJ1-1; 8 bases are shared with TRBD1. Unmatched junction bases numbered 6, after V lost 4 bases and J lost 8 bases. The germline V gene has CDR1 SNHLY and CDR2 FYNNEI. This CDR3 has 13 amino acids. The CDR3 here is CASSGRQGLEAFF. The CDR3 DNA sequence: TGTGCCAGCAGTGGGAGACAGGGGTTAGAAGCTTTCTTT.

The chain joins TRBV7-8 to TRBJ1-5, with D maybe TRBD1 (6 bases). V lost 5 bases and J 3 bases, leaving 17 bases between the germline ends. This CDR3 is 16 amino acids long. CDR1 is SGHVS, CDR2 FQNEAQ, per germline. The CDR3: CASSVKIGGDNQPQHF. The CDR3 coding sequence is TGTGCCAGCAGCGTAAAAATAGGGGGGGACAATCAGCCCCAGCATTTT.